The count of the clone carrying this TCR beta chain is one. The CDR3 covers 16 residues. With V trimmed by 4 bases and J by 3 bases, 8 bases remained unmatched. The germline gives CDR1 SEHNR, CDR2 FQNEAQ (reference sequence). As originally analysed: Cell counts per sample came from amplifying reference gene primers. Some clones are missing from TCRdb's copy, which holds only in-frame ones; the method was immunoSEQ multiplex PCR. V, J and clone size reflect that table, while D and trimming were determined from the DNA. The sample carries 200,000 or so clones, around four fifths recorded once. The record originates from a study of blood T cell repertoires in COVID-19. As for the study in general: Some COVID-19 samples were acute and others convalescent; all came from the United States, Italy and Spain. Sample material is recorded as cDNA or gDNA derived from T cells, B-cell-depleted T cells, or PBMCs.

The TCR comes from a woman between 55 and 75 years old who had recovered from COVID-19. This chain links TRBV7-9 with TRBJ1-3; TRBD1 agrees at 8 bases. What was sequenced was peripheral blood. The CDR3 loop reads CASSSPQGAVGNTIYF. Here the CDR3 DNA reads TGTGCCAGCAGCTCCCCCCAGGGGGCCGTTGGAAACACCATATATTTT.